A selection of T cell receptor beta chains follows, all from one sample in a study of metastatic and nonmetastatic thyroid tumors. Via MiXCR, TCRdb re-called the PCR reads. Counted here are roughly 61,000 clones, more than 3.5% occurring once; the ten biggest clones make up about 22%. Sequencing was performed on blood. Receptors were obtained from a female donor with papillary thyroid cancer or a benign thyroid nodule (not recorded which). Some clones in this sample may be carry-over from other donors' samples. Each CDR3 is given with its conserved first and last residue. Fields, in order: J gene, V gene, clone size, CDR3 protein. A clone size is listed for some rows: how often the clone was seen (once, few, many), or a class if it is expanded.

TRBJ1-3	TRBV18	many	CASSLDTGENTIYF
TRBJ1-2	TRBV19	NA	CASSGSLRGGYTF
TRBJ2-1	TRBV6-5	many	CASSYSGTPNNEQFF
TRBJ2-7	TRBV15	NA	CAPSRERTEYLNEQYF
TRBJ2-3	TRBV4-1	many	CASSQDQTGNTDTQYF
TRBJ1-2	TRBV6-1	many	CASSADSYGYTF
TRBJ2-7	TRBV20-1	many	CSARDPATPYAREQYF
TRBJ2-1	TRBV3-1	many	CASSQDQDPLPPNGQFF
TRBJ1-4	TRBV2	many	CASGDGGTNEKLFF
TRBJ1-2	TRBV30	once	CAWSLTGRGYGYTF
TRBJ2-3	TRBV9	many	CASSVWAGGGTDTQYF
TRBJ1-5	TRBV4-1	many	CASFPRDRELEPQHF
TRBJ2-2	TRBV7-9	many	CASSGLAGATGELFF
TRBJ2-1	TRBV20-1	few	CSAREASYNEQFF
TRBJ2-1	TRBV4-2	many	CASSQGTSGEYNEQFF
TRBJ1-1	TRBV28	many	CASSLGGRMNTEAFF
TRBJ2-1	TRBV19	many	CASSTTRQGNEQFF
TRBJ1-2	TRBV28	few	CASSPISPDGYTF